The rows below give T cell receptor beta chains drawn from one sample of a study of siplizumab effects on memory and regulatory T cells. Clones were read by immunoSEQ multiplex PCR, and TCRdb kept only the in-frame ones, dropping some. The sample yields 100,000 to 120,000 clones, approximately 94% seen once. Sequencing used CD4+ T cells sorted from blood. The receptors originated from a human donor in good health. Each CDR3 is given with its conserved first and last residue. Each record gives: clone size, V gene, J gene, D gene, CDR3 DNA, CDR3 protein. A D gene is named only where the DNA matches it firmly. Not every row has a clone size; where given, it reads once, few, many or a size class.

NA	TRBV4-3	TRBJ1-1	NA	TGCGCCAGCAGCCGAACGAAGACAGGGAACACTGAAGCTTTCTTT	CASSRTKTGNTEAFF
NA	TRBV5-6	TRBJ2-7	NA	TGTGCCAGCAGCTTGTCGGGGAATAGGGGCTCCTACGAGCAGTACTTC	CASSLSGNRGSYEQYF
NA	TRBV27	TRBJ2-1	NA	TGTGCCAGCAGCAGGGCTGACCTTTACAATGAGCAGTTCTTC	CASSRADLYNEQFF
NA	TRBV7-9	TRBJ1-4	NA	TGTGCCAGCAGCTCCTACGGAATTAATGAAAAACTGTTTTTT	CASSSYGINEKLFF
NA	TRBV9	TRBJ2-1	TRBD2	TGTGCCAGCAGCGTAGTTGGAGCGGGGGCTGGGCGTTACAATGAGCAGTTCTTC	CASSVVGAGAGRYNEQFF
NA	TRBV4-2	TRBJ2-7	NA	TGTGCCAGCAGCCAAGATCTGCGGACCTACGAGCAGTACTTC	CASSQDLRTYEQYF
NA	TRBV6-1	TRBJ2-7	NA	TGTGCCAGCAGTGAAGCCTCACGAAGGGATGACGAGCAGTACTTC	CASSEASRRDDEQYF
NA	TRBV6-5	TRBJ1-5	NA	TGTGCCAGCAGAAGACAGGCCGAGGGGACTCAGCCCCAGCATTTT	CASRRQAEGTQPQHF
NA	TRBV7-8	TRBJ2-1	TRBD2	TGTGCCAGCAGCTTAGAGCTAGCGGGAGGGAGCTCCTACAATGAGCAGTTCTTC	CASSLELAGGSSYNEQFF
once	TRBV6-1	TRBJ2-7	NA	TGTGCCAGCAGTTTTCAACCCTACGAGCAGTACTTC	CASSFQPYEQYF
NA	TRBV9	TRBJ2-5	NA	TGTGCCAGCAGCGGGGCGGCGAAAGAGACCCAGTACTTC	CASSGAAKETQYF
NA	TRBV18	TRBJ1-5	NA	TGTGCCAGCTCACCAGGGGTCAATCAGCCCCAGCATTTT	CASSPGVNQPQHF
NA	TRBV27	TRBJ1-5	NA	TGTGCCAGCAGCAAGCGGGGCTATAGCAATCAGCCCCAGCATTTT	CASSKRGYSNQPQHF
NA	TRBV30	TRBJ2-2	NA	TGTGCCTGGATAGAAAATCTGCCCACCGGGGAGCTGTTTTTT	CAWIENLPTGELFF
NA	TRBV19	TRBJ2-3	NA	TGTGCCAGTAGTATAGGACAGGCGGGGGATACGCAGTATTTT	CASSIGQAGDTQYF
NA	TRBV19	TRBJ2-7	NA	TGTGCCAGTAGTATAGGTGGGGTCTCCTACGAGCAGTACTTC	CASSIGGVSYEQYF
NA	TRBV5-1	TRBJ2-5	NA	TGCGCCAGCAGCTTGGACAGCCAAGAGACCCAGTACTTC	CASSLDSQETQYF
NA	TRBV14	TRBJ1-2	NA	TGTGCCAGCAGCCCAGGGACACGAGTTGGCTACACCTTC	CASSPGTRVGYTF
NA	TRBV30	TRBJ1-4	NA	TGTGCCTGGAGTACCGGCGGAAAACTGTTTTTT	CAWSTGGKLFF
NA	TRBV5-4	TRBJ2-7	NA	TGTGCCAGCAGCTTGCCAGGGTTAAACGAGCAGTACTTC	CASSLPGLNEQYF
NA	TRBV18	TRBJ1-2	NA	TGTGCCAGCTCACCACCCCACGGGAACTATGGCTACACCTTC	CASSPPHGNYGYTF
NA	TRBV5-1	TRBJ2-2	NA	TGCGCCAGCAGCTTGGGTAGCGCGAACACCGGGGAGCTGTTTTTT	CASSLGSANTGELFF
NA	TRBV12-5	TRBJ2-3	TRBD1	TGTGCTAGTGGTTTGCTCCCCGGCTGGCAGGGGGCGCGTGATACGCAGTATTTT	CASGLLPGWQGARDTQYF
once	TRBV25-1	TRBJ2-5	TRBD2	TGTGCCAGCAGTCCCGCGGGAGAGCTTTTCCAAGAGACCCAGTACTTC	CASSPAGELFQETQYF
NA	TRBV7-2	TRBJ2-4	NA	TGTGCCAGCAGCTTAGCAGGACTAGCCAAAAACATTCAGTACTTC	CASSLAGLAKNIQYF
NA	TRBV15	TRBJ1-5	NA	TGTGCCACCAGCAGAGATAACTCAGGGAATCAGCCCCAGCATTTT	CATSRDNSGNQPQHF
NA	TRBV6-5	TRBJ2-7	NA	TGTGCCAGCAGTTACGATAGGGACTCCTACGAGCAGTACTTC	CASSYDRDSYEQYF
NA	TRBV5-3	TRBJ1-4	NA	TGTGCCAGAAGCCCACAGGGATGCACTAATGAAAAACTGTTTTTT	CARSPQGCTNEKLFF
few	TRBV19	TRBJ2-7	NA	TGTGCCAGTAGTCTCAGCCTGGGGGACTACGAGCAGTACTTC	CASSLSLGDYEQYF
NA	TRBV19	TRBJ2-7	NA	TGTGCCAGTAGACGAGGACAGAGCCCCGAGCAGTACTTC	CASRRGQSPEQYF
once	TRBV4-1	TRBJ2-7	TRBD2	TGCGCCAGCAGCCAAGATTGGCAGCGGGAGGGTTCTTACGAGCAGTACTTC	CASSQDWQREGSYEQYF
NA	TRBV11-2	TRBJ2-7	NA	TGTGCCAGCAGCTTAGAAGGGTCCAGCTCCTACGAGCAGTACTTC	CASSLEGSSSYEQYF
NA	TRBV4-1	TRBJ2-3	TRBD2	TGCGCCAGCAGCCAAGGGCTAGCGGGATGGAACCCAGATACGCAGTATTTT	CASSQGLAGWNPDTQYF
once	TRBV11-3	TRBJ2-7	NA	TGTGCCAGCAGCTTAGGAAGGACAGTCTCCTACGAGCAGTACTTC	CASSLGRTVSYEQYF
NA	TRBV6-1	TRBJ1-2	NA	TGTGCCAGCAGTGTCCATATGGGGTACTATGGCTACACCTTC	CASSVHMGYYGYTF
NA	TRBV4-2	TRBJ2-1	TRBD1	TGTGCCAGCAGCCCCCAGGGGGCGCGGGTTGGTGAGCAGTTCTTC	CASSPQGARVGEQFF
NA	TRBV6-4	TRBJ1-4	TRBD1	TGTGCCAGCAGTGAGAGGGTTAGGGGGCGCCATGAAAAACTGTTTTTT	CASSERVRGRHEKLFF
NA	TRBV14	TRBJ2-5	NA	TGTGCCAGCAGCCAGCTTCGTTCCGGTCTCCAAGAGACCCAGTACTTC	CASSQLRSGLQETQYF
NA	TRBV6-1	TRBJ2-7	NA	TGTGCCAGCAGTGAACAGCCCTCCTACGAGCAGTACTTC	CASSEQPSYEQYF
once	TRBV14	TRBJ1-2	NA	TGTGCCAGCAGCCAAGAGGTTCAGGGGACGTATGGCTACACCTTC	CASSQEVQGTYGYTF
NA	TRBV4-1	TRBJ2-3	NA	TGCGCCAGCAGCCAAGATGGACGAGGAAGCACAGATACGCAGTATTTT	CASSQDGRGSTDTQYF
NA	TRBV19	TRBJ2-2	TRBD2	TGTGCCAGTAGTATTACCCGACTAGCGGGTGTCTCCGGGGAGCTGTTTTTT	CASSITRLAGVSGELFF
NA	TRBV10-2	TRBJ2-2	TRBD1	TGCGCCAGCAGTGACCCCGGGACAGGGGGTTCGGGTACCGGGGAGCTGTTTTTT	CASSDPGTGGSGTGELFF
NA	TRBV5-4	TRBJ2-5	TRBD2	TGTGCCAGCAGCCAAGCGGGGGGCCCACCAGAAGAGACCCAGTACTTC	CASSQAGGPPEETQYF
NA	TRBV19	TRBJ2-7	NA	TGTGCCAGTAGTCTCCGGGCCTCACCGGGGCCGACCTACGAGCAGTACTTC	CASSLRASPGPTYEQYF
NA	TRBV19	TRBJ1-5	NA	TGTGCCAGTCATGACCCAAATCAGCCCCAGCATTTT	CASHDPNQPQHF
NA	TRBV7-8	TRBJ2-7	NA	TGTGCCAGCAGCGTGAGGGGTTACGAGCAGTACTTC	CASSVRGYEQYF
NA	TRBV10-3	TRBJ2-3	TRBD2	TGTGCCATCGCAACTAGCGGGAGGGGAGATACGCAGTATTTT	CAIATSGRGDTQYF
NA	TRBV10-3	TRBJ1-2	TRBD1	TGTGCCATCAGTGAGGGGACAGATCCGGGGTTACGTGGCTACACCTTC	CAISEGTDPGLRGYTF
NA	TRBV9	TRBJ2-2	NA	TGTGCCAGCAGCGTAGTTCCCACCGGGGAGCTGTTTTTT	CASSVVPTGELFF
NA	TRBV19	TRBJ1-2	NA	TGTGCCAGTACTACCGTGGGCCCGCCCTACACCTTC	CASTTVGPPYTF
NA	TRBV2	TRBJ2-2	NA	TGTGCCAGCGCGGGAAGGACTGCGAACACCGGGGAGCTGTTTTTT	CASAGRTANTGELFF